Included here is one T cell receptor beta chain sequence, with context. Its antigen is not identified. This sample was taken from a study of cytomegalovirus exposure and HLA in healthy donors. Turning to the study itself: Earlier findings included approximately 120 million unique TCR beta sequences obtained from about 179 million T cells.

Study results and limitations: Common viral pathogens seemed, in a later analysis, to connect with several of the most significant clusters. Immune exposure information available was restricted to CMV serostatus.

The primer mix had 60 Vbeta and 13 Jbeta primers. Method: immunoSEQ multiplex PCR; TCRdb's copy keeps in-frame clones and lacks some. The sample holds tens of thousands of clones, about 70% seen once. The CDR3 has 12 residues. Germline CDR1 and CDR2: MRHNA and SNTAGT. Trimming pared 0 bases from V and 7 bases from J, leaving 6 bases between. The source is a man aged 25 to 40 in good health and CMV-seronegative. Sequenced material: PBMCs. The chain carries TRBV6-4 and TRBJ1-2; unclear D gene. DNA of the CDR3: TGTGCCAGCAGTGACTCGAACACTGGCTACACCTTC. Amino acid sequence: CASSDSNTGYTF.